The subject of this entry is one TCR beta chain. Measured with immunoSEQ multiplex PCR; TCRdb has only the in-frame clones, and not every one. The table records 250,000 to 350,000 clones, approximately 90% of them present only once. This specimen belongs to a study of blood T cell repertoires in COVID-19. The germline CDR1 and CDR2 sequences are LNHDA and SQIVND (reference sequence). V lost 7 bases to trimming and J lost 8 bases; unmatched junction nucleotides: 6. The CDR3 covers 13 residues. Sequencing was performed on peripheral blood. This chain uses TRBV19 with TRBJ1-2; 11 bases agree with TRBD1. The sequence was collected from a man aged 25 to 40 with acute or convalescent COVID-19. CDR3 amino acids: CASNNRDRGGYTF. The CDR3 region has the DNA TGTGCCAGTAATAACCGGGACAGGGGGGGCTACACCTTC. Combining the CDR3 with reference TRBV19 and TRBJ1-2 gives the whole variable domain DGGITQSPKYLFRKEGQNVTLSCEQNLNHDAMYWYRQDPGQGLRLIYYSQIVNDFQKGDIAEGYSVSREKKESFPLTVTSAQKNPTAFYLCASNNRDRGGYTFGSGTRLTVV.